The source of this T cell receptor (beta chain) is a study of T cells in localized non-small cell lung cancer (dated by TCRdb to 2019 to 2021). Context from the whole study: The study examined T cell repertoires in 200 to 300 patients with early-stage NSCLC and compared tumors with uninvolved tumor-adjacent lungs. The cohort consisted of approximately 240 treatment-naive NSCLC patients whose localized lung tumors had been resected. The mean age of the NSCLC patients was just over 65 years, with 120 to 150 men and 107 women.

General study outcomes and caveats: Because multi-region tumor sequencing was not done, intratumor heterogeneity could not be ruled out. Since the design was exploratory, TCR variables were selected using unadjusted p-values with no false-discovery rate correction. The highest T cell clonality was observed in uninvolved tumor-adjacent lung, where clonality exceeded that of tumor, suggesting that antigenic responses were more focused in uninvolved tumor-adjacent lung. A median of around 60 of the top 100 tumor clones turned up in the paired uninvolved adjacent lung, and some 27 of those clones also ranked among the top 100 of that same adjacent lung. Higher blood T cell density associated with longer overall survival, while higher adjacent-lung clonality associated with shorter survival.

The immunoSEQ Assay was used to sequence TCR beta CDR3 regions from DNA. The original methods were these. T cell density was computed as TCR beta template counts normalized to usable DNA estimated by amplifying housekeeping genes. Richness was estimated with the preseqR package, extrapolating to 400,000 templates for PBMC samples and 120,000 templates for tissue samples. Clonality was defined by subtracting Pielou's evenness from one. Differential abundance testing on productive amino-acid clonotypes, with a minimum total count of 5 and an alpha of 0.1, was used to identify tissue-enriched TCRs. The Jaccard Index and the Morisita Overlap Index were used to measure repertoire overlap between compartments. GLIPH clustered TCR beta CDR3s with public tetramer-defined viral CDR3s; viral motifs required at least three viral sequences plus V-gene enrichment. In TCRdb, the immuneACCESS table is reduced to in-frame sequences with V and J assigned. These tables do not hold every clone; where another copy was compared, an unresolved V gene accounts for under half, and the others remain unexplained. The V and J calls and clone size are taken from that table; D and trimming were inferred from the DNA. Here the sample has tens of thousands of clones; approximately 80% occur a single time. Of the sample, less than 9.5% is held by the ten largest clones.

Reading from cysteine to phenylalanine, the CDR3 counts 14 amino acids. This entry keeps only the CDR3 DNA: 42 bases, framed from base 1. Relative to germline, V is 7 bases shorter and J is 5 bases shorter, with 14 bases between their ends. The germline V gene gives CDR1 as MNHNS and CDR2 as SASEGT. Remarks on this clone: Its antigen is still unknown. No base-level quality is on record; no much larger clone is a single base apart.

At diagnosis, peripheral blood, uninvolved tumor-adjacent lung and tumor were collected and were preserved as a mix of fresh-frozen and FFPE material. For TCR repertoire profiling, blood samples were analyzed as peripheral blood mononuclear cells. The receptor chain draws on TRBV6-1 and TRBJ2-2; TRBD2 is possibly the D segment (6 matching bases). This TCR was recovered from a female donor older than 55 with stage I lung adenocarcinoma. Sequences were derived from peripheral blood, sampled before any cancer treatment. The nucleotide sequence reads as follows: TGTGCCAGCACCACAGCGGGCCTTACCGGGGAGCTGTTTTTT. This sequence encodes CASTTAGLTGELFF.